The present T cell receptor (beta chain) was sequenced within a study of T cells in localized non-small cell lung cancer. Study conclusions and caveats: Among the top 100 tumor clones, a median about 57 appeared in adjacent lung. Multi-region tumor sequencing was not done, so intratumor heterogeneity could not be excluded.

Profiling relied on immunoSEQ multiplex PCR, and the TCRdb table lists in-frame clones only, not all of them. The data contain around 30,000 clones, approximately 94% of them singletons. About this clone: The target antigen is unknown.

This clonotype was obtained from a woman aged 40-69 years with stage I lung adenocarcinoma. The sequencing here drew on peripheral blood, taken before any cancer treatment.

CDR3 in amino acids: CASRPALTAGSWYF. CDR3 coding DNA: TGTGCCAGCAGACCAGCGCTTACAGCGGGGAGTTGGTATTTT. This chain connects TRBV28 to TRBJ2-3, with 7 bases fitting TRBD2. Per the germline V gene, CDR1 is MDHEN and CDR2 is SYDVKM. The CDR3 contains 14 residues. The ends lost 6 bases at V and 14 bases at J; junction bases unmatched: 17. Complete variable domain (other parts from reference TRBV28 and TRBJ2-3): DVKVTQSSRYLVKRTGEKVFLECVQDMDHENMFWYRQDPGLGLRLIYFSYDVKMKEKGDIPEGYSVSREKKERFSLILESASTNQTSMYLCASRPALTAGSWYFGPGTRLTVL.